Shown below are 26 T cell receptor beta chains from a single sample sequenced in a study of technical replicates of blood from a handful of donors. Method: immunoSEQ multiplex PCR; TCRdb's copy keeps in-frame clones and lacks some. The sample records around 100,000 clones, roughly 96% being singletons. The sequenced material came from T cells isolated from PBMCs. The receptor set was obtained from a human donor in good health.

V gene TRBV2 combines with J gene TRBJ2-7; D is ambiguous. V was shortened by 6 bases and J by 3 bases, with 6 bases between the two germline ends. The CDR3 consists of 11 residues. Per the germline V gene, CDR1 is SNHLY and CDR2 is FYNNEI. The CDR3 region has the DNA TGTGCCAGCAGGGCAGGCTACGAGCAGTACTTC. It specifies CASRAGYEQYF. The whole variable domain, filled in from reference TRBV2 and TRBJ2-7, reads EPEVTQTPSHQVTQMGQEVILRCVPISNHLYFYWYRQILGQKVEFLVSFYNNEISEKSEIFDDQFSVERPDGSNFTLKIRSTKLEDSAMYFCASRAGYEQYFGPGTRLTVT.

The chain is built from TRBV6-5 and TRBJ2-3; a possible D gene is TRBD2 (5 bases). Trimming shortened V by 8 bases and J by 2 bases, and 11 bases separated the two germline ends. This CDR3 is 13 amino acids long. Germline values: CDR1 MNHEY, CDR2 SVGAGI. CDR3: CASSGGYTDTQYF. CDR3 nucleotides: TGTGCCAGCTCTGGCGGGTACACAGATACGCAGTATTTT.

This chain links TRBV27 with TRBJ1-1; TRBD1 matches 8 bases. Looked up from germline, CDR1 is MNHEY and CDR2 is SMNVEV (reference sequence). The CDR3 runs to 14 residues. V shed 5 bases, J shed 1 base, and the junction held 3 bases outside the gene matches. This CDR3 is CASSPRGQNTEAFF. The CDR3 bases are TGTGCCAGCAGTCCCAGGGGGCAGAACACTGAAGCTTTCTTT.

The J gene is TRBJ2-1, the V gene TRBV9; weak D call: TRBD2 (7 bases). The V gene's germline CDR1 is SGDLS and CDR2 YYNGEE. The CDR3 contains 14 residues. Trimming removed 4 bases from V and 8 bases from J, with 16 bases in between. CDR3 amino acids: CASSTRGGFDEQFF. CDR3 DNA sequence: TGTGCCAGCAGCACTAGGGGGGGGTTCGATGAGCAGTTCTTC.

The chain is built from TRBV9 and TRBJ2-7; TRBD2 matches at 9 bases. Germline V gives CDR1 SGDLS, CDR2 YYNGEE. Trimming took 0 bases from V and 0 from J; bases not matched to a gene: 4. This CDR3 comprises 16 residues. The CDR3 region has the DNA TGTGCCAGCAGCGTAGACGGCGGGGGGGTCTCCTACGAGCAGTACTTC. It codes for CASSVDGGGVSYEQYF.

This chain joins TRBV28 and TRBJ1-5, with TRBD1 identical over 7 bases. This CDR3 comprises 14 residues. V shed 2 bases and J 6 bases; nucleotides not matched to a gene: 4. Germline V CDR1 and CDR2: MDHEN, SYDVKM. CDR3 DNA: TGTGCCAGCAGTTTAACAGGGGACGCTCAGCCCCAGCATTTT. It is translated as CASSLTGDAQPQHF.

This chain connects TRBV6-5 to TRBJ1-5, with D maybe TRBD1 (5 bases). The V end lost 0 bases, the J end lost 4 bases, and 10 bases lay between the germline ends. Germline V CDR1 and CDR2: MNHEY, SVGAGI. This CDR3 spans 15 amino acids. This chain's CDR3 is CASSYSAGSNQPQHF. The CDR3 nucleotides are TGTGCCAGCAGTTACTCGGCAGGGTCTAATCAGCCCCAGCATTTT.

The chain links TRBV19 to TRBJ2-7; a possible D gene is TRBD1 (6 bases). The CDR3 loop spans 16 amino acids. Germline-derived CDR1 and CDR2 are LNHDA and SQIVND (reference sequence). V lost 6 bases and J lost 2, with 20 bases in between. The CDR3 loop is CASSSQRTVLTYEQYF. The CDR3 nucleotides read TGTGCCAGTAGCAGCCAGCGGACAGTTCTTACCTACGAGCAGTACTTC.

V and J are TRBV7-3 and TRBJ2-5; 13 nucleotides match TRBD2. CDR1 is SGHTA, CDR2 FQGTGA, per germline. With 4 bases clipped from V and 6 bases from J, the junction kept 11 bases outside the gene matches. The CDR3 runs to 17 residues. CDR3 DNA: TGTGCCAGCAGCTCTCCGCAACTAGCGGGAGGGCCTAAGACCCAGTACTTC. Protein sequence: CASSSPQLAGGPKTQYF.

This clone came up once. The chain links TRBV11-3 to TRBJ1-2, with 10 bases identical to TRBD1. The germline V gene has CDR1 SGHNT and CDR2 YENEEA. The junction had 2 bases not matched to a gene; V was cut back by 2 bases and J by 5 bases. The CDR3 totals 14 residues. The CDR3 region is CASSLRGQGYGYTF. The CDR3 DNA is TGTGCCAGCAGCTTAAGGGGACAGGGGTATGGCTACACCTTC.

This chain joins TRBV13 and TRBJ1-4; no clear D. Germline CDR1 reads PRHDT; CDR2 reads FYEKMQ (reference sequence). The CDR3 totals 15 residues. V was shortened by 0 bases and J by 8 bases, with 13 bases between the two germline ends. The CDR3 here is CASSLGLGVGEKLFF. The CDR3 nucleotides read TGTGCCAGCAGCTTAGGCCTGGGAGTTGGGGAAAAACTGTTTTTT.

The chain carries TRBV10-3 and TRBJ2-3; 10 bases are a match to TRBD2. The CDR3 is 14 amino acids. CDR1 ENHRY and CDR2 SYGVKD come from the germline V gene. The V segment lost 6 bases and the J segment 4 bases; nucleotides outside the gene matches: 4. In DNA, the CDR3 is TGTGCCATCAGACCTAGCGGGGGCGCAGATACGCAGTATTTT. It codes for CAIRPSGGADTQYF.

This clone appeared once. V is TRBV15 and J is TRBJ2-3; 11 bases map to TRBD2. Germline loops: CDR1 LNHNV, CDR2 YYDKDF (reference sequence). CDR3 length: 13 residues. J gave up 11 bases and V 4 bases, and 5 bases lay outside the gene matches. CDR3 sequence reads: CATSITSGRGQYF. CDR3 bases: TGTGCCACCAGCATCACTAGCGGGAGAGGGCAGTATTTT.

The chain recombines TRBV27 with TRBJ2-7; TRBD1 matches at 11 bases. The CDR3 has 15 amino acids. The V and J ends lost 5 bases and 6 bases, in that order; junction bases with no gene match: 9. CDR1 and CDR2 from the germline V gene are MNHEY and SMNVEV (reference sequence). The DNA for the CDR3 is TGTGCCAGCAGTACGCTAGGACAGGGGGCAGGCGAGCAGTACTTC. Translating it yields CASSTLGQGAGEQYF.

The chain is built from TRBV7-2 and TRBJ2-5, with TRBD2 identical over 8 bases. Germline CDR1 is SGHTA and CDR2 is FQGNSA. V shed 5 bases and J 4 bases; nucleotides not matched to a gene: 9. The CDR3 is made up of 15 amino acids. The CDR3 protein is CASSPKGLAGETQYF. The CDR3 nucleotides read TGTGCCAGCAGCCCGAAAGGACTAGCTGGAGAGACCCAGTACTTC.

CDR3 DNA: TGCGCCAGCAGCGCGAAACTAGGGGGCAATGAGCAGTTCTTC. It codes for CASSAKLGGNEQFF. The rearrangement links TRBV4-1 to TRBJ2-1, with a weak D call TRBD1 (6 bases). Germline loops: CDR1 MGHRA, CDR2 YSYEKL. This CDR3 is 14 amino acids long. V lost 5 bases and J 6 bases, leaving 14 bases between the germline ends.

The CDR3 protein is CASRLTQRGALNTEAFF. Written as DNA, the CDR3 is TGTGCCAGTCGACTAACCCAGCGGGGGGCGCTTAACACTGAAGCTTTCTTT. The J gene is TRBJ1-1, the V gene TRBV19; D perhaps matches TRBD1 (6 bases). V lost 8 bases to trimming and J lost 2 bases, with 24 bases between them. The CDR3 sequence is 17 residues long. Germline loops: CDR1 LNHDA, CDR2 SQIVND (reference sequence).

The CDR3 reads CASVSRDFFTDTQYF. The CDR3 coding sequence is TGTGCTAGTGTCTCTCGGGACTTTTTCACAGATACGCAGTATTTT. V gene TRBV12-5 combines with J gene TRBJ2-3; TRBD2 might be the D (6 bases). Germline lookup yields CDR1 LGHNT and CDR2 FRNRAP. Trimming took off 7 bases at V and 2 bases at J, with 16 bases between the two ends. The CDR3 spans 15 residues.

The chain is built from TRBV19 and TRBJ1-5, with TRBD1 matching over 8 bases. The V gene's germline CDR1 is LNHDA and CDR2 SQIVND (reference sequence). Trimming removed 4 bases from V and 0 bases from J; junction bases left unmatched: 5. This CDR3 has 16 amino acids. The CDR3 coding sequence is TGTGCCAGTAGTACCAGAGGGACAGGTAGCAATCAGCCCCAGCATTTT. This encodes CASSTRGTGSNQPQHF.

This chain connects TRBV7-9 to TRBJ2-7; a possible D gene is TRBD2 (6 bases). The V end lost 5 bases, the J end lost 2 bases, and 16 bases lay between the germline ends. Germline values: CDR1 SEHNR, CDR2 FQNEAQ (reference sequence). This CDR3 is built from 15 residues. This CDR3 reads CASSAAGRGAYEQYF. In nucleotides, the CDR3 is TGTGCCAGCAGCGCCGCGGGGAGAGGGGCCTACGAGCAGTACTTC.

V is TRBV28 and J is TRBJ2-1, with 12 bases aligning to TRBD1. Germline CDR1 reads MDHEN; CDR2 reads SYDVKM. V gave up 4 bases and J gave up 4 bases; unmatched junction bases: 17. CDR3 length equals 20 residues. CDR3 DNA sequence: TGTGCCAGCAGTTCAGGTTGGGACAGGGGGCTAGCGGGGTTTTACAATGAGCAGTTCTTC. Translation gives CASSSGWDRGLAGFYNEQFF.

J is TRBJ2-5 and V is TRBV6-5; the D gene is possibly TRBD2 (6 bases). Trimming removed 0 bases from V and 4 bases from J, with 9 bases in between. The CDR3 is 14 residues long. CDR1 is MNHEY and CDR2 is SVGAGI in the germline V gene. The CDR3 DNA reads as TGTGCCAGCAGTTACTCGTTGGGGGGAGAGACCCAGTACTTC. It encodes CASSYSLGGETQYF.

This clone was picked up one time. The rearrangement uses TRBV6-4 and TRBJ2-1; 11 nucleotides align to TRBD2. Losses at the gene ends were 6 bases for V and 5 bases for J; bases not matched to a gene: 0. The CDR3 runs 13 residues. CDR1 is MRHNA, CDR2 SNTAGT, per germline. CDR3 sequence reads: CASRTSGNNEQFF. CDR3 coding DNA: TGTGCCAGCAGGACTAGCGGGAACAATGAGCAGTTCTTC.

The rearrangement links TRBV15 to TRBJ1-2; no clear D. Deletions cut 1 base from V and 1 base from J, with 7 bases between. Germline V lookup: CDR1 LNHNV, CDR2 YYDKDF (reference sequence). The CDR3 is 14 amino acids. The CDR3 protein is CATSRGASNYGYTF. DNA for the CDR3: TGTGCCACCAGCAGAGGGGCCAGTAACTATGGCTACACCTTC.

This chain uses TRBV28 with TRBJ1-2; 8 nucleotides match TRBD1. Germline loops: CDR1 MDHEN, CDR2 SYDVKM. The CDR3 is 11 amino acids. Trimming removed 6 bases from V and 8 bases from J; junction bases left unmatched: 2. The CDR3, as DNA: TGTGCCAGCAGACAGGGGGAGGGCTACACCTTC. As protein: CASRQGEGYTF.

The genes are TRBV11-2 and TRBJ2-7; D is possibly TRBD2 (6 bases). CDR1 SGHAT and CDR2 FQNNGV come from the germline V gene. V shed 1 base and J shed 2 bases, with 12 bases lying between them. The CDR3 is 15 residues long. CDR3 coding DNA: TGTGCCAGCAGCTTAGTGGGGGACTCCCCCTACGAGCAGTACTTC. Amino acids: CASSLVGDSPYEQYF.